Below, 27 T cell receptor beta chains from the same sample are listed, as sequenced in a study of CD8 T cells in ankylosing spondylitis. Each CDR3 protein is one row after TCRdb ran MiXCR on the 5' RACE reads. Seen here are some 100,000 distinct CDR3 sequences, about 8.6% observed once, and the top ten hold approximately 9.7%. Input material: blood, either unsorted or a sorted T cell fraction (not recorded which). Source of these receptors: a male donor with ankylosing spondylitis or in good health (not recorded which).

This clonotype was seen at least ten times. The CDR3 protein is CASRGGAGEKLFF. DNA of the CDR3: TGTGCCAGCCGGGGGGGGGCGGGAGAAAAACTGTTTTTT. V usage is TRBV12-3 or TRBV12-4 and J usage is TRBJ1-4; D is possibly TRBD1 (6 bases). Trimming cost V 8 bases and J 8 bases, with 15 bases left between them. The CDR3 is 13 residues long.

This clonotype was observed many times. The V call is TRBV12-3 or TRBV12-4, the J call TRBJ2-1; 11 positions match TRBD2. V gave up 6 bases and J gave up 9 bases; unmatched junction bases: 10. This CDR3 spans 15 amino acids. CDR3 bases: TGTGCCAGCAGCCGAAGTAGCGGGGGGGCGTTTGAGCAGTTCTTC. Translated, it gives CASSRSSGGAFEQFF.

Many counts were recorded for this clonotype. The J gene is TRBJ1-2, the V gene TRBV2; a weak D match, TRBD1 (5 bases). From germline, CDR1 is SNHLY and CDR2 FYNNEI. The CDR3 spans 12 residues. Trimming took 8 bases from V and 8 from J, leaving 15 bases between them. The CDR3 reads CASRWQEGGYTF. The CDR3 coding sequence is TGTGCCAGCCGGTGGCAAGAGGGGGGCTACACCTTC.

This clonotype showed up many times. This chain uses TRBV27 with TRBJ2-7, with D hard to call. V shed 2 bases and J shed 3 bases, with 11 bases lying between them. This CDR3 is 14 amino acids long. Germline lookup yields CDR1 MNHEY and CDR2 SMNVEV (reference sequence). The DNA of the CDR3 is TGTGCCAGCAGTTTAACCCGCCATCACTACGAGCAGTACTTC. The encoded protein is CASSLTRHHYEQYF.

This clonotype was found many times. The J gene is TRBJ1-5, the V gene TRBV7-9, with no clear D. The CDR3 length is 14 residues. V shed 11 bases and J shed 1 base, with 15 bases lying between them. Per the germline V gene, CDR1 is SEHNR and CDR2 is FQNEAQ (reference sequence). In nucleotides, the CDR3 is TGTGCCTCGTCGGAATGGTCAAGCAATCAGCCCCAGCATTTT. Translation: CASSEWSSNQPQHF. The variable domain in full, completed from reference TRBV7-9 and TRBJ1-5, reads DTGVSQNPRHKITKRGQNVTFRCDPISEHNRLYWYRQTLGQGPEFLTYFQNEAQLEKSRLLSDRFSAERPKGSFSTLEIQRTEQGDSAMYLCASSEWSSNQPQHFGDGTRLSIL.

Notes on this clonotype: A clone one base away is much larger, so this may be a read error. The V and J genes are TRBV5-1 and TRBJ1-6; D is perhaps TRBD1 (6 bases). The CDR3 length is 15 residues. Germline lookup yields CDR1 SGHRS and CDR2 YFSETQ. The CDR3 sequence: CVSSARDIDNSPLHF. Written as DNA, the CDR3 is TGCGTCAGCAGCGCAAGGGACATCGATAATTCACCCCTCCACTTT.

This clonotype was detected a few times. This chain joins TRBV5-4 and TRBJ2-3; D is ambiguous. The germline gives CDR1 SGHNT, CDR2 YYREEE (reference sequence). The CDR3 covers 16 residues. The V end was cut by 0 bases, the J end by 1 base, with 12 bases between. CDR3 bases: TGTGCCAGCAGCTTGGCCAGCAACGCTGGCACAGATACGCAGTATTTT. Translation gives CASSLASNAGTDTQYF.

This clonotype was recorded at least ten times. The chain recombines TRBV7-9 with TRBJ2-1; 8 bases align to TRBD1. Per germline, CDR1 SEHNR and CDR2 FQNEAQ (reference sequence). The junction had 7 bases not matched to a gene; V was cut back by 1 base and J by 8 bases. The length of the CDR3 is 15 residues. The CDR3 DNA is TGTGCCAGCAGCTTAGGACAGGGGATTATTGATGAGCAGTTCTTC. It yields the protein CASSLGQGIIDEQFF.

This clonotype was seen more than once but under ten times. This chain uses TRBV5-1 with TRBJ2-1, with TRBD2 as a possible D gene (5 bases). The CDR3 has 15 amino acids. Germline V lookup: CDR1 SGHRS, CDR2 YFSETQ. The germline V and J ends were trimmed by 2 bases and 10 bases, with 19 bases remaining between them. CDR3 residues: CASSFGNGPPGEQFF. The DNA of the CDR3 is TGCGCCAGCAGCTTCGGGAACGGGCCTCCGGGGGAGCAGTTCTTC.

This clonotype was seen ten or more times. The J gene is TRBJ2-1, the V gene TRBV20-1; TRBD1 matches at 11 bases. This CDR3 comprises 14 residues. Germline loops: CDR1 DFQATT, CDR2 SNEGSKA (reference sequence). With 6 bases clipped from V and 6 bases from J, the junction kept 7 bases outside the gene matches. DNA for the CDR3: TGCAGTGCCAGGGGGGGGACAGGGGGCAATGAGCAGTTCTTC. It translates to CSARGGTGGNEQFF.

This clonotype was found many times. V usage is TRBV10-3 and J usage is TRBJ2-3; 8 bases fit TRBD2. The CDR3 contains 17 residues. Trimming at V came to 4 bases and at J to 5 bases, leaving 14 bases not matched to a gene. Germline CDR1 reads ENHRY; CDR2 reads SYGVKD. CDR3 sequence (DNA): TGTGCCATCAGTGCAGAGGGAGGAAGCGGGGGAATAGATACGCAGTATTTT. This translates into CAISAEGGSGGIDTQYF.

Points on this clonotype: This may stem from a read error, because a much larger clone lies one nucleotide away. The chain combines TRBV7-9 with TRBJ1-5; no reliable D call. Germline assignment: CDR1 SEHNR and CDR2 FQNEAQ (reference sequence). The CDR3 length is 17 residues. The CDR3 DNA reads as TGTGTCAGCAGCTTAGCGGGCGGTGGGTTTAGTAATCAGCCCCAGCATTTT. Residues: CVSSLAGGGFSNQPQHF.

In this sample, this clonotype turned up many times. CDR3 residues: CASSLGAHLPLHF. CDR3 DNA: TGTGCCAGCAGCTTAGGGGCGCACCTGCCCCTCCACTTT. The V and J genes are TRBV13 and TRBJ1-6; D not resolved. Germline loops: CDR1 PRHDT, CDR2 FYEKMQ (reference sequence). This CDR3 comprises 13 residues. V was trimmed by 0 bases and J by 13 bases, leaving 10 bases between them.

This sequence joins TRBV4-3 and TRBJ1-4; 8 nucleotides agree with TRBD1. The trim removed 4 bases at V and 8 bases at J, leaving 15 bases unmatched. CDR1 is LGHNA and CDR2 is YSLEER in the germline V gene. The length of the CDR3 is 17 residues. CDR3 bases: TGCGCCAGCAGCCTCTCCTTACTGCAGGGGGCGGGCGAAAAACTGTTTTTT. Its translation: CASSLSLLQGAGEKLFF.

This clonotype appeared many times. V and J are TRBV3-1 and TRBJ2-7; 14 bases align to TRBD2. The CDR3 is made up of 16 amino acids. Unmatched junction bases numbered 8, after V lost 4 bases and J lost 6 bases. Germline V gene lookup returns CDR1 LGHDT and CDR2 YNNKEL (reference sequence). The CDR3 bases are TGTGCCAGCAGCCCGATTTCCGGGACTAGCGGGGGCGAGCAGTACTTC. Residues: CASSPISGTSGGEQYF.

The sample holds many counts of this clonotype. The chain recombines TRBV12-3 or TRBV12-4 with TRBJ1-1; D is ambiguous. Trimming left V 1 base short and J 5 bases short, with 8 bases between. CDR3 length: 13 residues. The DNA of the CDR3 is TGTGCCAGCAGTTTAGAGGCGAGGACTGAAGCTTTCTTT. Its translation is CASSLEARTEAFF.

This sequence joins TRBV6-1 and TRBJ1-2, with D possibly matching TRBD1 (5 bases). The CDR3 spans 15 residues. V lost 5 bases to trimming and J lost 4 bases, with 17 bases between them. The germline gives CDR1 MNHNS, CDR2 SASEGT. The CDR3 reads CASSRGQGVTYGYTF. As DNA, the CDR3 is TGTGCCAGCAGTCGAGGTCAGGGTGTAACCTATGGCTACACCTTC.

This clonotype appeared once. V and J are TRBV20-1 and TRBJ2-1, with 10 positions matching TRBD1. V was clipped by 1 base and J by 1 base; unmatched bases: 1. Germline V gene lookup returns CDR1 DFQATT and CDR2 SNEGSKA (reference sequence). This CDR3 is 15 amino acids long. This CDR3 is CSARGQGASYNEQFF. Here the CDR3 DNA reads TGCAGTGCTAGAGGACAGGGGGCGTCCTACAATGAGCAGTTCTTC.

Many counts were recorded for this clonotype. The J gene is TRBJ2-3, the V gene TRBV7-2; a possible D gene is TRBD2 (5 bases). Germline V gene lookup returns CDR1 SGHTA and CDR2 FQGNSA. The V end was cut by 5 bases, the J end by 2 bases, with 14 bases between. The CDR3 is 15 amino acids. The CDR3 region is CASSPFERFTDTQYF. DNA of the CDR3: TGTGCCAGCAGCCCCTTCGAGCGGTTCACAGATACGCAGTATTTT. Filled out from reference TRBV7-2 and TRBJ2-3, the complete variable domain reads GAGVSQSPSNKVTEKGKDVELRCDPISGHTALYWYRQSLGQGLEFLIYFQGNSAPDKSGLPSDRFSAERTGGSVSTLTIQRTQQEDSAVYLCASSPFERFTDTQYFGPGTRLTVL.

This clonotype was found many times. CDR3 in DNA: TGTGCCAGCAGCTTAATTCGGACTAGCGGGAGAAATGAGCAGTTCTTC. This codes for CASSLIRTSGRNEQFF. The genes are TRBV11-2 and TRBJ2-1; 13 nucleotides agree with TRBD2. Trimming at V came to 2 bases and at J to 7 bases, leaving 5 bases not matched to a gene. The CDR3 sequence is 16 residues long. Germline values: CDR1 SGHAT, CDR2 FQNNGV.

This clonotype was found many times. V is TRBV9 and J is TRBJ1-2; the D gene is possibly TRBD1 (5 bases). CDR3 length: 13 residues. The V end was cut by 0 bases, the J end by 6 bases, with 9 bases between. The germline CDR1 and CDR2 sequences are SGDLS and YYNGEE. CDR3 DNA sequence: TGTGCCAGCAGCGTAGCTACGGGGGATGGCTACACCTTC. Residues: CASSVATGDGYTF.

At least ten counts were recorded for this clonotype. The chain uses TRBV4-3 and TRBJ2-3; a weak D match, TRBD2 (6 bases). The CDR3 totals 16 residues. Deletions cut 0 bases from V and 5 bases from J, with 15 bases between. Germline CDR1 reads LGHNA; CDR2 reads YSLEER. This chain's CDR3 is CASSQERLGLGDTQYF. The CDR3 nucleotides are TGCGCCAGCAGCCAAGAACGACTAGGATTGGGAGATACGCAGTATTTT.

This clonotype was picked up many times. V and J are TRBV10-3 and TRBJ2-4; D call uncertain. Trimming took 2 bases from V and 2 from J, leaving 7 bases between them. Germline V gives CDR1 ENHRY, CDR2 SYGVKD. The CDR3 has 14 residues. CDR3 in amino acids: CAISEEVTKNIQYF. The DNA for the CDR3 is TGTGCCATCAGTGAGGAAGTTACCAAAAACATTCAGTACTTC.

This clonotype was counted ten times or more. V and J are TRBV7-2 and TRBJ2-5, with 8 bases matching TRBD1. With V trimmed by 5 bases and J by 7 bases, 9 bases remained unmatched. The CDR3 covers 14 residues. Germline-derived CDR1 and CDR2 are SGHTA and FQGNSA. This CDR3 is CASSRTGNGWTQYF. In DNA form, the CDR3 reads TGTGCCAGCAGCCGGACAGGGAATGGGTGGACCCAGTACTTC.

The chain combines TRBV29-1 with TRBJ2-1, with 10 bases identical to TRBD2. Germline V lookup: CDR1 SQVTM, CDR2 ANQGSEA. This CDR3 is built from 18 residues. Trimming removed 3 bases from V and 4 bases from J; junction bases left unmatched: 15. CDR3 nucleotide sequence: TGCAGCGTTGAGAATCTAGCGGGAGCCGTCAAGAATTACAATGAGCAGTTCTTC. Its protein product is CSVENLAGAVKNYNEQFF.

This clonotype was recorded many times. The V and J genes are TRBV5-1 and TRBJ1-6, with D uncertain. Germline CDR1 SGHRS, CDR2 YFSETQ. V dropped 3 bases and J dropped 6 bases, with 10 bases sitting between them. The CDR3 has 14 amino acids. The CDR3 reads CASSSTELNSPLHF. The CDR3 DNA follows: TGCGCCAGCAGCTCAACAGAGCTTAATTCACCCCTCCACTTT.

The chain combines TRBV28 with TRBJ1-2; possible D gene TRBD1, 5 bases. V was trimmed by 5 bases and J by 3 bases, leaving 16 bases between them. This CDR3 is built from 15 residues. From germline, CDR1 is MDHEN and CDR2 SYDVKM. CDR3 bases: TGTGCCAGCAGTCCTCTAAGTGGGGGTGACTATGGCTACACCTTC. Amino acid sequence: CASSPLSGGDYGYTF.